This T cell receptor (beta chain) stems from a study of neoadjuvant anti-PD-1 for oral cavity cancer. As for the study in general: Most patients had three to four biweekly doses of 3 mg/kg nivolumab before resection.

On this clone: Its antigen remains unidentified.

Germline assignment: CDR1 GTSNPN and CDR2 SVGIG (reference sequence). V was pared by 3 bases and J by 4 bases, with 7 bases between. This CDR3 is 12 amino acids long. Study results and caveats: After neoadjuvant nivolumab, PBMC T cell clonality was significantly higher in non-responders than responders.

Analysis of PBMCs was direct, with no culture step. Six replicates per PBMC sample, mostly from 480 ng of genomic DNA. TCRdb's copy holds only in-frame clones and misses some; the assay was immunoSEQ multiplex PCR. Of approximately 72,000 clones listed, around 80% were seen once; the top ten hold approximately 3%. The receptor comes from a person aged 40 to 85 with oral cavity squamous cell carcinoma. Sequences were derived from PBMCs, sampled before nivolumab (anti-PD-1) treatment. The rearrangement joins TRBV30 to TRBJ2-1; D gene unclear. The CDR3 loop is CAWSRKYNEQFF. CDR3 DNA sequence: TGTGCCTGGAGCAGAAAATACAATGAGCAGTTCTTC.